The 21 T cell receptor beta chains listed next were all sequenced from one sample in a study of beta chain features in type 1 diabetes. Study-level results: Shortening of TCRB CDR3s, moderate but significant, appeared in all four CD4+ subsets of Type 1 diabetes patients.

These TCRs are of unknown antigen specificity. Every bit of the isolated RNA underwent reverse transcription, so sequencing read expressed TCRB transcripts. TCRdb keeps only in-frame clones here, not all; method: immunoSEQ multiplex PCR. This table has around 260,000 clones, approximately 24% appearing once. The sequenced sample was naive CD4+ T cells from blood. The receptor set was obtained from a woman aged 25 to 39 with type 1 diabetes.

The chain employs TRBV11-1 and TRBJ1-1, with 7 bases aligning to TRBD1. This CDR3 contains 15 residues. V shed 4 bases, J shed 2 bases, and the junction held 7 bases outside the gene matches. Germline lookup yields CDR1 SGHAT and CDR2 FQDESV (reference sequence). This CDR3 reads CASSSPRTGNTEAFF. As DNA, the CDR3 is TGTGCCAGCAGCTCACCTAGGACAGGAAACACTGAAGCTTTCTTT.

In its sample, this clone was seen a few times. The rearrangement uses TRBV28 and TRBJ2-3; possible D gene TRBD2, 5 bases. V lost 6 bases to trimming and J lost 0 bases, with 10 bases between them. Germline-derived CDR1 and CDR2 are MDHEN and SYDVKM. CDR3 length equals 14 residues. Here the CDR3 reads CASSQSGSTDTQYF. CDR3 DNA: TGTGCCAGCAGCCAAAGCGGAAGCACAGATACGCAGTATTTT.

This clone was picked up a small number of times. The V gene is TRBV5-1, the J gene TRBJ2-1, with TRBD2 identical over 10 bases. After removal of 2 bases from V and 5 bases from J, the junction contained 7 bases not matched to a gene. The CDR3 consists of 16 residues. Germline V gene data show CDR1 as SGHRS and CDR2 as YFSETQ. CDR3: CASSFGASGGHNEQFF. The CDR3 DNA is TGCGCCAGCAGCTTTGGGGCTAGCGGGGGACACAATGAGCAGTTCTTC.

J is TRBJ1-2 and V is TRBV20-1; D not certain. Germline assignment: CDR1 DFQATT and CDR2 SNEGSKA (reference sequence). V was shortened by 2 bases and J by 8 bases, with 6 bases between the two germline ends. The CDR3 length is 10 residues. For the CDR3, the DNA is TGCAGTGCTAGACCAGAAGGCTACACCTTC. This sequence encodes CSARPEGYTF.

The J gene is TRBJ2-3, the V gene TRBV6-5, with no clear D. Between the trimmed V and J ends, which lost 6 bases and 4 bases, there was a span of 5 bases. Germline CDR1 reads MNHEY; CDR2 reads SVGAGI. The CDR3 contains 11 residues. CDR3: CASSAADTQYF. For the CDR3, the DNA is TGTGCCAGCAGCGCGGCAGATACGCAGTATTTT.

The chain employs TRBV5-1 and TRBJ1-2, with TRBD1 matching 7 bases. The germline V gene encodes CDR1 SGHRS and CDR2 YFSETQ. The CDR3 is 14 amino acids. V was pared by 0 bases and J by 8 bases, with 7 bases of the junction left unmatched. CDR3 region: CASSLEAVTGGYTF. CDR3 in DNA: TGCGCCAGCAGCTTGGAGGCTGTGACAGGGGGCTACACCTTC.

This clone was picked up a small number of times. For the CDR3, the DNA is TGTGCCAGCAGCTTAGCAGCCAGGGAACCCTACGAGCAGTACTTC. Amino acids: CASSLAAREPYEQYF. This chain connects TRBV7-2 to TRBJ2-7; TRBD1 is a possible D gene (5 bases). From germline, CDR1 is SGHTA and CDR2 FQGNSA. The CDR3 is 15 amino acids. The V gene lost 0 bases and the J gene lost 2 bases, with 11 bases spanning the gap. The full variable domain, with the rest looked up from reference TRBV7-2 and TRBJ2-7, is GAGVSQSPSNKVTEKGKDVELRCDPISGHTALYWYRQSLGQGLEFLIYFQGNSAPDKSGLPSDRFSAERTGGSVSTLTIQRTQQEDSAVYLCASSLAAREPYEQYFGPGTRLTVT.

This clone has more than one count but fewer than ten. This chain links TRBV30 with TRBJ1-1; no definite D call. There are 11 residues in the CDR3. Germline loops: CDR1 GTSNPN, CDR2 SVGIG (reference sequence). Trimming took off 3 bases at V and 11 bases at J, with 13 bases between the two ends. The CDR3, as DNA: TGTGCCTGGAGAGAAGACCGGAGGGCTTTCTTT. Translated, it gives CAWREDRRAFF.

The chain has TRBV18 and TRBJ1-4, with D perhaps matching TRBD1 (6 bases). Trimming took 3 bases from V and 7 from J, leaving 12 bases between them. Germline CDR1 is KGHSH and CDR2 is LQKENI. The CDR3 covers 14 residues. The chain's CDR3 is CASSPQGNSEKLFF. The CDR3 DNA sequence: TGTGCCAGCTCACCCCAGGGGAACAGTGAAAAACTGTTTTTT.

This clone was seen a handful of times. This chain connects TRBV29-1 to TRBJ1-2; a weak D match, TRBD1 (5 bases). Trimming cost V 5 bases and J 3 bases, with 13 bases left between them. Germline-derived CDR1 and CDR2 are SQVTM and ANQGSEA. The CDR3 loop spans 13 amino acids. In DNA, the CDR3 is TGCAGCGTTCTCGAGGGAGGGGACTATGGCTACACCTTC. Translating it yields CSVLEGGDYGYTF.

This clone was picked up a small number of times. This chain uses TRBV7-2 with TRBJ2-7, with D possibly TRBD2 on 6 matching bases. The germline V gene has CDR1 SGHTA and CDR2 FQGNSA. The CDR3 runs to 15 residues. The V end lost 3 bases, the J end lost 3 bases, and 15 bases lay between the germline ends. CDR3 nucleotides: TGTGCCAGCAGCTTCAACGTCGGGGGAGGCTACGAGCAGTACTTC. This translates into CASSFNVGGGYEQYF.

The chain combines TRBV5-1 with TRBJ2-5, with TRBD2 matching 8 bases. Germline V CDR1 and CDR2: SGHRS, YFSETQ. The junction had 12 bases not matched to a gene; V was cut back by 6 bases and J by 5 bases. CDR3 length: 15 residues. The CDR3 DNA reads TGCGCCAGCAACCCGGGCCGGGAGGGTCCGGAGACCCAGTACTTC. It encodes CASNPGREGPETQYF.

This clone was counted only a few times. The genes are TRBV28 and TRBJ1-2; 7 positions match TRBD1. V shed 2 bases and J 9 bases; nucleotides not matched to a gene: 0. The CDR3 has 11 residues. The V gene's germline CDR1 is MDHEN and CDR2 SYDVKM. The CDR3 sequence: CASSLRGRYTF. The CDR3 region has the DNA TGTGCCAGCAGTTTAAGGGGGCGCTACACCTTC.

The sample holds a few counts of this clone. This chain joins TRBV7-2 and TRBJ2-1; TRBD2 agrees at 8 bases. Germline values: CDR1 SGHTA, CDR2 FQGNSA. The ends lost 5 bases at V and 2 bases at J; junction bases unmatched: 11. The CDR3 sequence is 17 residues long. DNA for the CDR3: TGTGCCAGCAGCCAAGGGCAGACTAGCGAAACCTACAATGAGCAGTTCTTC. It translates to CASSQGQTSETYNEQFF.

CDR3: CASSRSGTGGREQYF. CDR3 coding DNA: TGTGCCAGCAGTAGGTCCGGGACAGGGGGAAGGGAGCAGTACTTC. The chain is built from TRBV28 and TRBJ2-7; TRBD1 aligns across 11 bases. The CDR3 spans 15 residues. The germline V gene encodes CDR1 MDHEN and CDR2 SYDVKM. V lost 5 bases, J lost 7 bases, and 10 bases stayed unmatched.

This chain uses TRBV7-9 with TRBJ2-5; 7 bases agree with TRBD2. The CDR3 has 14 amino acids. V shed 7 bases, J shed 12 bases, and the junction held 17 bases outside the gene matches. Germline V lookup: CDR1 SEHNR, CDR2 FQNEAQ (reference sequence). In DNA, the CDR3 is TGTGCCAGCATCGAGGCGGGGGTAGGGGCTAGAGAGTACTTC. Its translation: CASIEAGVGAREYF. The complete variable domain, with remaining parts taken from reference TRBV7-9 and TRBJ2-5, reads DTGVSQNPRHKITKRGQNVTFRCDPISEHNRLYWYRQTLGQGPEFLTYFQNEAQLEKSRLLSDRFSAERPKGSFSTLEIQRTEQGDSAMYLCASIEAGVGAREYFGPGTRLLVL.

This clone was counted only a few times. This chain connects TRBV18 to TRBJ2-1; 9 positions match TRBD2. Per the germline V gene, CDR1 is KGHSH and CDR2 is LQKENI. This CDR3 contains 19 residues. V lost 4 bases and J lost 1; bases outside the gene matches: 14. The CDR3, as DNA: TGTGCCAGCTCACTCCAACAACTGGCGGGAGGGCCGTCCTACAATGAGCAGTTCTTC. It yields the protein CASSLQQLAGGPSYNEQFF.

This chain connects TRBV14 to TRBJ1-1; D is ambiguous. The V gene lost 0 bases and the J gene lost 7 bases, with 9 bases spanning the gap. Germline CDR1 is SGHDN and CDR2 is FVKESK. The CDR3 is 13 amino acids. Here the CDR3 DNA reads TGTGCCAGCAGCCAAGACTACCGCGGTGAAGCTTTCTTT. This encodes CASSQDYRGEAFF.

Here the CDR3 reads CAWSDGGETQYF. In DNA form, the CDR3 reads TGTGCCTGGAGTGATGGAGGAGAGACCCAGTACTTC. The chain employs TRBV30 and TRBJ2-5; D may be TRBD2 (5 bases). Trimming removed 1 base at V and 4 bases at J, with 7 bases between. Germline CDR1 and CDR2: GTSNPN and SVGIG (reference sequence). This CDR3 is 12 amino acids long.

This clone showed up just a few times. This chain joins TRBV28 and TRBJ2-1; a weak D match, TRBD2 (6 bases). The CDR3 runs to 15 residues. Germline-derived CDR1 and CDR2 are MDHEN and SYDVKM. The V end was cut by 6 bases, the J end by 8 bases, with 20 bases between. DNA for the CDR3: TGTGCCAGCAGCCCTTGGGGGGAGAGCCGGTATGAGCAGTTCTTC. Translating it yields CASSPWGESRYEQFF.

CDR3 residues: CASSLGDRFSYEQYF. CDR3 in DNA: TGTGCCAGCAGCTTAGGGGACAGATTCTCCTACGAGCAGTACTTC. The V gene is TRBV7-8, the J gene TRBJ2-7; TRBD1 aligns across 7 bases. CDR3 length equals 15 residues. Per germline, CDR1 SGHVS and CDR2 FQNEAQ. Unmatched junction bases numbered 3, after V lost 1 base and J lost 0 bases.